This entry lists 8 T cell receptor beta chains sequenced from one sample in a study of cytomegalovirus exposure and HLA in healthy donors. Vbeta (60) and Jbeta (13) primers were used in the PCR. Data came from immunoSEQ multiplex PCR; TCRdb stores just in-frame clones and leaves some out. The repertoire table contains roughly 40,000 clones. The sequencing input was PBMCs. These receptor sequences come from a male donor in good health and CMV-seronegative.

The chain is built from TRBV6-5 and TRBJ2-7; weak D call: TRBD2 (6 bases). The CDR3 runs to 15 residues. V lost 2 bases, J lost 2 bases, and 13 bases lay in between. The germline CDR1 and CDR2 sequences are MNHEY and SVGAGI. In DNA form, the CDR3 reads TGTGCCAGCAGTTACGAAGCGGGCAGAGCCTACGAGCAGTACTTC. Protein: CASSYEAGRAYEQYF.

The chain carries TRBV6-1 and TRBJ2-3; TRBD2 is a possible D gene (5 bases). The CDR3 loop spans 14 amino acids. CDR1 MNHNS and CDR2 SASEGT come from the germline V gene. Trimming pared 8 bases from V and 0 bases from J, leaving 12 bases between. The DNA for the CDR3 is TGTGCCAGCCAGAAGCGAGGGAGCACAGATACGCAGTATTTT. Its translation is CASQKRGSTDTQYF.

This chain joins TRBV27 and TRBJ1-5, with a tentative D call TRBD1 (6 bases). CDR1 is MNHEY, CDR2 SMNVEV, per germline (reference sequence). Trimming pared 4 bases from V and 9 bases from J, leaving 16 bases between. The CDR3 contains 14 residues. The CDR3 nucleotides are TGTGCCAGCAGTTCCCTACAGGGTCGGGGGCCCCAGCATTTT. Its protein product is CASSSLQGRGPQHF.

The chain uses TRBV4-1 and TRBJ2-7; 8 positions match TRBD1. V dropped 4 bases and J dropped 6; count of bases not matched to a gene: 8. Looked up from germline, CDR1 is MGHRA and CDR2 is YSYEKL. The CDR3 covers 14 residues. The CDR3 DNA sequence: TGCGCCAGCAGCCCTGTGGACAGGGACGGCGAGCAGTACTTC. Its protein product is CASSPVDRDGEQYF.

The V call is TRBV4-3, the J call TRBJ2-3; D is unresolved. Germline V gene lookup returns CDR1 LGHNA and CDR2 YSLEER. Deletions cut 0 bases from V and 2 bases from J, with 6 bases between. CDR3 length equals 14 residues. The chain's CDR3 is CASSQDRNTDTQYF. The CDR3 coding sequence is TGCGCCAGCAGCCAAGATCGTAACACAGATACGCAGTATTTT.

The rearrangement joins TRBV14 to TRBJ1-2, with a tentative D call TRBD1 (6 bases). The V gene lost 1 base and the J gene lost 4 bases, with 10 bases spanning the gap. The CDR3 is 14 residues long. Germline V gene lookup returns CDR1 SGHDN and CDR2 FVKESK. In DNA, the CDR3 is TGTGCCAGCAGCCAAGTAACAGGGACCTATGGCTACACCTTC. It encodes CASSQVTGTYGYTF.

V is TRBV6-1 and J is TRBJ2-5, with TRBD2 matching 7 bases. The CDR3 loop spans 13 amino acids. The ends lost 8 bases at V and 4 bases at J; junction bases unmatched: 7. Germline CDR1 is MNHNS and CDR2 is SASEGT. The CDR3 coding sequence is TGTGCCAGCGGGCGGGAGAGAAGAGAGACCCAGTACTTC. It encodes CASGRERRETQYF.

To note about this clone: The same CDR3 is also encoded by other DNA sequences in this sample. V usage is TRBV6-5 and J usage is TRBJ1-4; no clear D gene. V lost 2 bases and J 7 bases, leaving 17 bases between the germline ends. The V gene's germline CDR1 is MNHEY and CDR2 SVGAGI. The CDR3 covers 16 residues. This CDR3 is CASSYDGKVGGEKLFF. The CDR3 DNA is TGTGCCAGCAGTTACGATGGGAAAGTAGGAGGTGAAAAACTGTTTTTT.